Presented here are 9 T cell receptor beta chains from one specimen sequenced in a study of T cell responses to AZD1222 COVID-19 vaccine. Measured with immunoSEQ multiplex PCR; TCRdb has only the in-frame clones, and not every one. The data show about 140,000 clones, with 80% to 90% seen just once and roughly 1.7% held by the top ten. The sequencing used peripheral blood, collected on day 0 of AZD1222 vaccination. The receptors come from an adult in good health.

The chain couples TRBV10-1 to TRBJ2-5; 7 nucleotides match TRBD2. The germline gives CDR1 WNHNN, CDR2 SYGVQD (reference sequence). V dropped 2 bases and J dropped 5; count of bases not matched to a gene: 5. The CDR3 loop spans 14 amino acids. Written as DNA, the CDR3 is TGCGCCAGCAGTGAGGCGGGAGCAGGCGAGACCCAGTACTTC. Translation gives CASSEAGAGETQYF.

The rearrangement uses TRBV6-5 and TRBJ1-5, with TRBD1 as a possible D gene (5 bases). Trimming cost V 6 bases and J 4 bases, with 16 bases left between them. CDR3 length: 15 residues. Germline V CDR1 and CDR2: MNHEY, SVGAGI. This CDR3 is CASSPEKGWNQPQHF. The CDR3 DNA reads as TGTGCCAGCAGCCCCGAGAAGGGGTGGAATCAGCCCCAGCATTTT.

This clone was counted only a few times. As DNA, the CDR3 is TGTGCCAGTAGTGATGGGACTAGCATCAACGAGCAGTACTTC. Translating it yields CASSDGTSINEQYF. V and J are TRBV19 and TRBJ2-7, with 9 positions matching TRBD2. V shed 5 bases, J shed 5 bases, and the junction held 7 bases outside the gene matches. The CDR3 sequence is 14 residues long. Per germline, CDR1 LNHDA and CDR2 SQIVND (reference sequence).

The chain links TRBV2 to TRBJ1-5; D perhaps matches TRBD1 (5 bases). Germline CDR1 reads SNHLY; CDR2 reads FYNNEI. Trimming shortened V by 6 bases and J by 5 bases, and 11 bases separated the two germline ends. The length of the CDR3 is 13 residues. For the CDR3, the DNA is TGTGCCAGCAGCGGGGGGGGTTATCAGCCCCAGCATTTT. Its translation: CASSGGGYQPQHF. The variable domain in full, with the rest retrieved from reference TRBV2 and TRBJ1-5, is EPEVTQTPSHQVTQMGQEVILRCVPISNHLYFYWYRQILGQKVEFLVSFYNNEISEKSEIFDDQFSVERPDGSNFTLKIRSTKLEDSAMYFCASSGGGYQPQHFGDGTRLSIL.

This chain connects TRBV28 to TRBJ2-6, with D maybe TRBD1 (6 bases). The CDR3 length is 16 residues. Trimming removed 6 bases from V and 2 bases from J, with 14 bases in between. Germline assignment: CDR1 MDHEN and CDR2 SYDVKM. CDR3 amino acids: CASRNEGVTGANVLTF. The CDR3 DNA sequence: TGTGCCAGCAGAAACGAGGGGGTAACTGGGGCCAACGTCCTGACTTTC.

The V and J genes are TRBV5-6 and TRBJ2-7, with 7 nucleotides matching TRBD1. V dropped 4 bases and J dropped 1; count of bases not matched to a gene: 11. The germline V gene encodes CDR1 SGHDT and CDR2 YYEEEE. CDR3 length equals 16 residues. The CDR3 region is CASSPPRQGRSYEQYF. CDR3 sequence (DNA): TGTGCCAGCAGCCCCCCCAGACAGGGTAGGTCCTACGAGCAGTACTTC. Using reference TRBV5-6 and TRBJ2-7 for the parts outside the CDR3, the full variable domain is DAGVTQSPTHLIKTRGQQVTLRCSPKSGHDTVSWYQQALGQGPQFIFQYYEEEERQRGNFPDRFSGHQFPNYSSELNVNALLLGDSALYLCASSPPRQGRSYEQYFGPGTRLTVT.

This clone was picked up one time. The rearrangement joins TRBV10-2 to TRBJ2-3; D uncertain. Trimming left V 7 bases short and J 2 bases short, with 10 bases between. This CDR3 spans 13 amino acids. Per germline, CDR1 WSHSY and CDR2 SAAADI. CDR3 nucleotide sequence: TGCGCCAGCAATGCAGGCCTCACAGATACGCAGTATTTT. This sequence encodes CASNAGLTDTQYF.

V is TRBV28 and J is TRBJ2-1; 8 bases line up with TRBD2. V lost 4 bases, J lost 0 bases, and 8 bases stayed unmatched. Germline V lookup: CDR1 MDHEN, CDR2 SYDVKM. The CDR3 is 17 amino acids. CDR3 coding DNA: TGTGCCAGCAGTTCCCAACTAGCGGTAAGCTCCTACAATGAGCAGTTCTTC. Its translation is CASSSQLAVSSYNEQFF.

Here the CDR3 reads CASTNGGGTQETQYF. CDR3 DNA sequence: TGTGCCAGCACCAATGGGGGGGGGACACAAGAGACCCAGTACTTC. This rearrangement joins TRBV7-9 to TRBJ2-5; D may be TRBD2 (7 bases). Germline CDR1 reads SEHNR; CDR2 reads FQNEAQ (reference sequence). Trimming cost V 7 bases and J 2 bases, with 17 bases left between them. CDR3 length: 15 amino acids.